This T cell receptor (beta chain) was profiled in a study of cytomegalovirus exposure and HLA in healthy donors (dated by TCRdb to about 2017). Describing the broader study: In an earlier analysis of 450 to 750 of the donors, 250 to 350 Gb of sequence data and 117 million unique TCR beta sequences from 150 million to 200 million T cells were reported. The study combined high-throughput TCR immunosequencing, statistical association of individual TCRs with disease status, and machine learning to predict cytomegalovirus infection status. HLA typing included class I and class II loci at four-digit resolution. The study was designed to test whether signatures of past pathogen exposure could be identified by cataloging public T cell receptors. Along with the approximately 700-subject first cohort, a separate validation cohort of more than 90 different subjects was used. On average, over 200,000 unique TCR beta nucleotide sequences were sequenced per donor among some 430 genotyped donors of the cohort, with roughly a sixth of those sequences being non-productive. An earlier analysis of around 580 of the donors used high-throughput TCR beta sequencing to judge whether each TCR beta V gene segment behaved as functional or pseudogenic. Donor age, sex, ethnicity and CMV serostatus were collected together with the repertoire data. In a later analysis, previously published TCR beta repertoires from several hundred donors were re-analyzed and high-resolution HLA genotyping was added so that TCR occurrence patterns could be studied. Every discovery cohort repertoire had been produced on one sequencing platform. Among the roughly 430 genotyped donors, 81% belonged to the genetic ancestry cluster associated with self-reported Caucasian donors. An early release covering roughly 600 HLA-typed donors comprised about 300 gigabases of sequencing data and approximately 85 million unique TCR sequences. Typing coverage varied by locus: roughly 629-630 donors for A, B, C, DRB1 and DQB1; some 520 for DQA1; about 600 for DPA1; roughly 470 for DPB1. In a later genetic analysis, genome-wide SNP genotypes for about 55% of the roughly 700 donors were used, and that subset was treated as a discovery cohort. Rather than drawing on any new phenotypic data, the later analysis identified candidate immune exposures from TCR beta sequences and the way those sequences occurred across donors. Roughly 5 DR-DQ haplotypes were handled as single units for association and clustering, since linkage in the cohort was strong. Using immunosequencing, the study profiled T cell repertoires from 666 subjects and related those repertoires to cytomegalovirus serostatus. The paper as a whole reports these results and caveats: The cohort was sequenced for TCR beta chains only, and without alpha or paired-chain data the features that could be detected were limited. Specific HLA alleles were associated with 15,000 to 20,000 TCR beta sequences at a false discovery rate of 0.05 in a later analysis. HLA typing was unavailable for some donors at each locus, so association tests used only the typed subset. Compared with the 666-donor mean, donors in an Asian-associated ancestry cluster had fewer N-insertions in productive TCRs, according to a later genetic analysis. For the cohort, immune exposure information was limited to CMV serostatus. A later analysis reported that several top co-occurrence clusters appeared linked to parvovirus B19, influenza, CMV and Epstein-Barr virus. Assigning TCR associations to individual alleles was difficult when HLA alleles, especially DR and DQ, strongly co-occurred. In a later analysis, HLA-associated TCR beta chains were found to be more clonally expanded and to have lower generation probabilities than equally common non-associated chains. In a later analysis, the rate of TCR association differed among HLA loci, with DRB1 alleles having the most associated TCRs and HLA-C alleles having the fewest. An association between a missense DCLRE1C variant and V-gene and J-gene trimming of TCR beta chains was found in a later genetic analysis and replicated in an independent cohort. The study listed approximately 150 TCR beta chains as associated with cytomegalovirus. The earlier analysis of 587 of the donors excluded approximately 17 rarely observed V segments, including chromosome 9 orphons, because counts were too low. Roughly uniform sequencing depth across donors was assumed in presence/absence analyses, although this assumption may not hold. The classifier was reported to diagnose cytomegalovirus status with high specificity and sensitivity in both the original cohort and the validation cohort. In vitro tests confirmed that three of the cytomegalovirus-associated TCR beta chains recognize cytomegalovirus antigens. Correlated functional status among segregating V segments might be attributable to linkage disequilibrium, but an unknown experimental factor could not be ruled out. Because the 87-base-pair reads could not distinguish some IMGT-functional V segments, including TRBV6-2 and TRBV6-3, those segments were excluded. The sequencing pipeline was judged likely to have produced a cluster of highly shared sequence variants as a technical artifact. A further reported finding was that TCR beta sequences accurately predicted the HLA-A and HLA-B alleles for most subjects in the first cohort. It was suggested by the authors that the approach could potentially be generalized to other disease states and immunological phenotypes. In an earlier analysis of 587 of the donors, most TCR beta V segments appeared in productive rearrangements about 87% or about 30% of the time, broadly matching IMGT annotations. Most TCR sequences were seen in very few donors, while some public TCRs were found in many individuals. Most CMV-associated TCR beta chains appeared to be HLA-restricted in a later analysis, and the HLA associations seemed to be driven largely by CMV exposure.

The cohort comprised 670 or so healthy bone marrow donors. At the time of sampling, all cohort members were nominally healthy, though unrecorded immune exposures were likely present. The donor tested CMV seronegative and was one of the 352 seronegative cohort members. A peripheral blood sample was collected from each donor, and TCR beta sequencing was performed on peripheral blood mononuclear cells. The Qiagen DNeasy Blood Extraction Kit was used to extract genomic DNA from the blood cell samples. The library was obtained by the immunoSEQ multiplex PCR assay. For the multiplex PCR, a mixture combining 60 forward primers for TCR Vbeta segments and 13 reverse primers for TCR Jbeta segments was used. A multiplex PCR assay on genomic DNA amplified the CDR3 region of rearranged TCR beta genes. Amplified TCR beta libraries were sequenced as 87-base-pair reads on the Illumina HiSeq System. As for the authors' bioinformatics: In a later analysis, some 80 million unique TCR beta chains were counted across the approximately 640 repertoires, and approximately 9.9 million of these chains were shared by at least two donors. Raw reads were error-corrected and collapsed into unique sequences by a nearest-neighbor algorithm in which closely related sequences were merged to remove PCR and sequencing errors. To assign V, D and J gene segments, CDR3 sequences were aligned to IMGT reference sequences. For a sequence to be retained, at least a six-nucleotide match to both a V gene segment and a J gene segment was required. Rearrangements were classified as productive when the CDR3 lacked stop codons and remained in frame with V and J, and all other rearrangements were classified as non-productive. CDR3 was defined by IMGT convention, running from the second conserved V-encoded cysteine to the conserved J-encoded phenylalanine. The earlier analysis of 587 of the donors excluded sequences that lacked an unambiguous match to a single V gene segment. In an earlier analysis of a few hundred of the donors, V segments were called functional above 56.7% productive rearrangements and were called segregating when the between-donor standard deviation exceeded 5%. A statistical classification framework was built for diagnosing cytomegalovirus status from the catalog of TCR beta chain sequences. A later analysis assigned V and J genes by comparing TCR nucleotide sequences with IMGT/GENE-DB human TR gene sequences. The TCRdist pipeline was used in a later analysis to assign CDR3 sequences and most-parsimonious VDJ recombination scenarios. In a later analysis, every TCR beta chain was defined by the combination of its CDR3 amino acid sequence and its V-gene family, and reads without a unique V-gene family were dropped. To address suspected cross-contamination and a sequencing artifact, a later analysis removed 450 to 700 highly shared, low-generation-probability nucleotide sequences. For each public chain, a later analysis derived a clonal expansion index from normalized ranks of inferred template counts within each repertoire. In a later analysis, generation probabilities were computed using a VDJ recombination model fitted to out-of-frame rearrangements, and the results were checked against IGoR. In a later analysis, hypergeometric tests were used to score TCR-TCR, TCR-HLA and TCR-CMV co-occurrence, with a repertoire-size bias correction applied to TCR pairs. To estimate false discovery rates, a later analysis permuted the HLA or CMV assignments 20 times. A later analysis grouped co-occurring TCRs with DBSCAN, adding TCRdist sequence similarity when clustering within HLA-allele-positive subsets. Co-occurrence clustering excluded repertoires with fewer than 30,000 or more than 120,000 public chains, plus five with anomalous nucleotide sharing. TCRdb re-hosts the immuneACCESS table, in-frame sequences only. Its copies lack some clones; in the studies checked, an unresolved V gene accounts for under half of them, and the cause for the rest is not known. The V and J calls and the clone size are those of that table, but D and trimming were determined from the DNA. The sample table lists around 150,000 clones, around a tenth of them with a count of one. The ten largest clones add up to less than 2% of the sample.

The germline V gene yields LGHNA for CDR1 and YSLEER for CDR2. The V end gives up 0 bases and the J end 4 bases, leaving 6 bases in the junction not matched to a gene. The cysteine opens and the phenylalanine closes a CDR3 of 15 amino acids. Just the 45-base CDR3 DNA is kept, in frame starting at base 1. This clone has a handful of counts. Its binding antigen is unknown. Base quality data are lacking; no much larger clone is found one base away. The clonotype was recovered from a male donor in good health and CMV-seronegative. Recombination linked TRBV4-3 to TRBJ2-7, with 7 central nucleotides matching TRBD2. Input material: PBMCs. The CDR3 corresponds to CASSQDAAGVYEQYF. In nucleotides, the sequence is TGCGCCAGCAGCCAAGATGCGGCGGGGGTTTACGAGCAGTACTTC.